Listed below are T cell receptor beta chains from one sample, sequenced in a study of cytomegalovirus exposure and HLA in healthy donors. Here immunoSEQ multiplex PCR was the method, and the copy in TCRdb shows in-frame clones only, minus some. The table includes approximately 200,000 clones, 82% detected once. The sequencing input was PBMCs. The receptor set was obtained from a boy between 2 and 15 years old in good health and CMV-seronegative. The CDR3 runs from the conserved cysteine through the conserved F or W. Each record gives: J gene, clone size, D gene, V gene, CDR3 DNA, CDR3 protein. A D gene is named only where the DNA matches it firmly. Clone size is not always given. Where it is, it says once, few, many or a class for expanded clones.

TRBJ2-4,NA,TRBD1,TRBV4-2,TGTGCCAGCAGCCAGTTGGGACAGGGGGCGCCGGACATTCAGTACTTC,CASSQLGQGAPDIQYF
TRBJ1-4,few,TRBD1,TRBV4-2,TGTGCCAGCGATACAGGGGAAAAAGAAAAACTGTTTTTT,CASDTGEKEKLFF
TRBJ1-5,NA,NA,TRBV19,TGTGCCAGTAGTATAGGCTGGGTAGGGGGTTCCCACCAGCCCCAGCATTTT,CASSIGWVGGSHQPQHF
TRBJ1-4,once,TRBD1,TRBV7-6,TGTGCCAGCAGCCAGCGGACAGGGGAAAAACTGTTTTTT,CASSQRTGEKLFF
TRBJ2-2,NA,NA,TRBV29-1,TGCAGCGTAGATACAGGGAAGGACACCGGGGAGCTGTTTTTT,CSVDTGKDTGELFF
TRBJ1-6,few,NA,TRBV19,TGTGCCAGTTCGAAGGGAGGGGGAACTTATAATTCACCCCTCCACTTT,CASSKGGGTYNSPLHF
TRBJ1-2,NA,TRBD1,TRBV29-1,TGCAGCGTCCAAGAGGGGGCCTCGGATGGCTACACCTTC,CSVQEGASDGYTF
TRBJ1-1,NA,TRBD1,TRBV7-9,TGTGCCAGCAATCCGAACAGGGGGCACACTGAAGCTTTCTTT,CASNPNRGHTEAFF
TRBJ1-2,NA,NA,TRBV11-3,TGTGCCAGCAGCTCCAAAGGACTTTTGGATGGCTACACCTTC,CASSSKGLLDGYTF
TRBJ1-1,few,NA,TRBV4-3,TGCGCCAGCAGCCAGGCGACAGGGAACACTGAAGCTTTCTTT,CASSQATGNTEAFF
TRBJ1-6,NA,NA,TRBV7-8,TGTGCCAGCAGCTTTGGGAGCTCCTATAATTCACCCCTCCACTTT,CASSFGSSYNSPLHF
TRBJ2-3,NA,TRBD2,TRBV29-1,TGCAGCGTTTTCGGGGGACTAGCGGGGGGAGTAGATACGCAGTATTTT,CSVFGGLAGGVDTQYF
TRBJ2-7,once,TRBD2,TRBV27,TGTGCCAGTTCTAGCGGGCTTAGCTCCTACGAGCAGTACTTC,CASSSGLSSYEQYF
TRBJ2-3,NA,TRBD2,TRBV7-3,TGTGCCAGCAGCCGGGGGGGCACAGATACGCAGTATTTT,CASSRGGTDTQYF